This T cell receptor (beta chain) comes out of a study of blood T cell repertoires in COVID-19. This CDR3 comprises 17 residues. V was clipped by 0 bases and J by 4 bases, with 18 bases between them. Germline lookup yields CDR1 LGHDT and CDR2 YNNKEL (reference sequence). Assay used: immunoSEQ multiplex PCR; TCRdb lists only in-frame clones, some missing. The sample consists of 250,000 to 300,000 clones, around 91% of them appearing once. The rearrangement links TRBV3-1 (or the pseudogene TRBV3-2) to TRBJ1-2; tentatively, D is TRBD1 (6 bases). The clonotype was recovered from a woman aged 55-69 years with COVID-19, enrolled during active disease. The sequenced sample consisted of peripheral blood. The DNA for the CDR3 is TGTGCCAGCAGCCAAGAACCCGAAGCAGGGGCGACCTATGGCTACACCTTC. Its translation is CASSQEPEAGATYGYTF.